This T cell receptor (beta chain) was sequenced during a study of lymphopenia after photon versus proton radiotherapy. General study findings and limits: Survival link was tested only in deceased patients; proton benefit remains a possibility.

Note on this clone: Its target is unknown.

Generated by immunoSEQ multiplex PCR, the TCRdb table keeps only in-frame clones and is missing some. The table lists approximately 23,000 clones, approximately 90% of them singletons. Germline lookup yields CDR1 SGHTA and CDR2 FQGNSA. The V end lost 1 base, the J end lost 1 base, and 6 bases lay between the germline ends. CDR3 size: 14 residues. The V and J genes are TRBV7-2 and TRBJ2-3; D remains ambiguous. The sequencing used peripheral blood, collected from a patient treated with proton-based radiotherapy. The clonotype was recovered from an elderly man with esophageal cancer. CDR3 nucleotides: TGTGCCAGCAGCTTAGTTTACGGCACAGATACGCAGTATTTT. Residues: CASSLVYGTDTQYF.